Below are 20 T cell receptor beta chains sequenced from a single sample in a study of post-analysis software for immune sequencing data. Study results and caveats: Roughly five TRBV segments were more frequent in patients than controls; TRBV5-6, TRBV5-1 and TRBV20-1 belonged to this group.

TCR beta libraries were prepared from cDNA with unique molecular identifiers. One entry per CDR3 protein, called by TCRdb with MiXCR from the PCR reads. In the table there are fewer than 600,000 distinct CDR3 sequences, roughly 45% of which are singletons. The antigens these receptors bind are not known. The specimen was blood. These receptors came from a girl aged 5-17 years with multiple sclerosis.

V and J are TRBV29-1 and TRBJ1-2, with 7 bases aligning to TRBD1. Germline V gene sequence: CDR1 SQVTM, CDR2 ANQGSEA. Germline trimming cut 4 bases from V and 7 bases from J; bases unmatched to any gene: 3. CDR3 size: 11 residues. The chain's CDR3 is CSVGDRAGYTF. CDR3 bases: TGCAGCGTTGGTGACAGGGCTGGCTACACCTTC.

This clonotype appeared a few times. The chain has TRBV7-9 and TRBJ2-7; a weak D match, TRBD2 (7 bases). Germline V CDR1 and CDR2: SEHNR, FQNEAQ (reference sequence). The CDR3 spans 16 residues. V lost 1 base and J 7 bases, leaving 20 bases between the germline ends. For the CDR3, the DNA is TGTGCCAGCAGCTTAGTCGGTCGGGGGGCCATCAGGGAGCAGTACTTC. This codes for CASSLVGRGAIREQYF.

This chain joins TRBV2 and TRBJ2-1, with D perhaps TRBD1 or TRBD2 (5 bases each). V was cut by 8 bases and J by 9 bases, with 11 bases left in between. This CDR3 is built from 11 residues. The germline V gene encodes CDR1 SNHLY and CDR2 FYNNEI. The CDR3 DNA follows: TGTGCCAGCGGGGGTGGGGGTGAGCAGTTCTTC. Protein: CASGGGGEQFF. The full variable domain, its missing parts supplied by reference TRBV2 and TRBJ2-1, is EPEVTQTPSHQVTQMGQEVILRCVPISNHLYFYWYRQILGQKVEFLVSFYNNEISEKSEIFDDQFSVERPDGSNFTLKIRSTKLEDSAMYFCASGGGGEQFFGPGTRLTVL.

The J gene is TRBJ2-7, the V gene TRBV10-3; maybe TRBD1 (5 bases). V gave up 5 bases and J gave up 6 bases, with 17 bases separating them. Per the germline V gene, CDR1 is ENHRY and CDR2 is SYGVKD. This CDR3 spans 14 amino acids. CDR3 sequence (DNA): TGTGCCATCAGTAGGACCCAGGGCGGCTCCGAGCAGTACTTC. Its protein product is CAISRTQGGSEQYF.

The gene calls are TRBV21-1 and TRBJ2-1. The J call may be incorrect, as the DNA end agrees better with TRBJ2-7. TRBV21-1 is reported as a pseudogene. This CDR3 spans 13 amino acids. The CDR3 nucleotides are TGTGCCAGCAGCAAGGGATACTCCTACGAGCAGTACTTC. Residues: CASSKGYSYEQYF.

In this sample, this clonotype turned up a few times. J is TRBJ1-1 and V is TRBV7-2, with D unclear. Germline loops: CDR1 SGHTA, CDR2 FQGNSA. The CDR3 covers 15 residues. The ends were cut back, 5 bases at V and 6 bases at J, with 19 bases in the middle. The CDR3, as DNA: TGTGCCAGCAGCCCTCGCACCGCCGGCGCCGCTGAAGCTTTCTTT. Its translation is CASSPRTAGAAEAFF.

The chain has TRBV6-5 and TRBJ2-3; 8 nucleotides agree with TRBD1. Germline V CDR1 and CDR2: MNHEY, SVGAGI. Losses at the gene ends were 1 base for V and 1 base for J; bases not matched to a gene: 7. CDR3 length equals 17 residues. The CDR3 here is CASSYFQGASGTDTQYF. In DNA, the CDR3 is TGTGCCAGCAGTTACTTTCAGGGGGCTAGCGGCACAGATACGCAGTATTTT.

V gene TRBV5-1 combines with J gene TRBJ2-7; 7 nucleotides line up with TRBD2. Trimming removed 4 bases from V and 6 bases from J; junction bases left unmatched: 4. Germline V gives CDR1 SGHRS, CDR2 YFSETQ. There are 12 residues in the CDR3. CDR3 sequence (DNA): TGCGCCAGCAGCGAGACTAGCTGCGAGCAGTACTTC. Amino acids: CASSETSCEQYF.

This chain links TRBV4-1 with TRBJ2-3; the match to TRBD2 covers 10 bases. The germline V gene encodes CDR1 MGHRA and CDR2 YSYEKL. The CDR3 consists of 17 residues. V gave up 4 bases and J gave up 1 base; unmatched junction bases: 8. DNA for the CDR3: TGCGCCAGCAGCCGTCCCGGGAGCGGGAGGGGCACAGATACGCAGTATTTT. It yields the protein CASSRPGSGRGTDTQYF.

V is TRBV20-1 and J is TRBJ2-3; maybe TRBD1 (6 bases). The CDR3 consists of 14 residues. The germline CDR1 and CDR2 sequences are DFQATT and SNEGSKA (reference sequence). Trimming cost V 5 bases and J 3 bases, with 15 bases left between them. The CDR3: CSAPLGGRTDTQYF. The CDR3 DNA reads TGCAGTGCTCCCCTAGGGGGTAGGACAGATACGCAGTATTTT.

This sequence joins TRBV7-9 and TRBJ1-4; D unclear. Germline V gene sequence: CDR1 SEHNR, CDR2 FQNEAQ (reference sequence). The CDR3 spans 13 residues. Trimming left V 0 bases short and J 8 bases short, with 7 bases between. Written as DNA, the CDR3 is TGTGCCAGCAGCTTAGCGAGTTGGGAAAAACTGTTTTTT. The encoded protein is CASSLASWEKLFF.

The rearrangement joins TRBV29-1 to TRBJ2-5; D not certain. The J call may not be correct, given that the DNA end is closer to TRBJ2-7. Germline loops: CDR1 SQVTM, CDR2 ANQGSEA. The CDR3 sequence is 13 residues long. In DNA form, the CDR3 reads TGCAGCGTTTCACGGCAACTTCTGAACGAGCAGTACTTC. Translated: CSVSRQLLNEQYF.

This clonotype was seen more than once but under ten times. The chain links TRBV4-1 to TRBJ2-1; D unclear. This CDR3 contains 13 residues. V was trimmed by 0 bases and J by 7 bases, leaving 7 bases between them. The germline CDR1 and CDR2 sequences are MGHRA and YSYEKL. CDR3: CASSQDPSNEQFF. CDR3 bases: TGCGCCAGCAGCCAAGATCCTAGTAATGAGCAGTTCTTC.

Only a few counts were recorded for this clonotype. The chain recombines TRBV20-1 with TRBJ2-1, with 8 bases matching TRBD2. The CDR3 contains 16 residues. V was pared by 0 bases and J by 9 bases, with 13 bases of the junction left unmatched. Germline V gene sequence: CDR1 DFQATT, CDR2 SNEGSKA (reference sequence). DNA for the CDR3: TGCAGTGCTAGAGATCGGGTTCCGGCCAGCGGGAGTGAGCAGTTCTTC. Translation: CSARDRVPASGSEQFF.

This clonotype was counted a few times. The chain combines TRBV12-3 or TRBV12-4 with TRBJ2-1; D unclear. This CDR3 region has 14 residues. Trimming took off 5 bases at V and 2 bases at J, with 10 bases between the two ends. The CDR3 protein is CASSNTPPYNEQFF. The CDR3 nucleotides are TGTGCCAGCAGTAACACGCCACCCTACAATGAGCAGTTCTTC.

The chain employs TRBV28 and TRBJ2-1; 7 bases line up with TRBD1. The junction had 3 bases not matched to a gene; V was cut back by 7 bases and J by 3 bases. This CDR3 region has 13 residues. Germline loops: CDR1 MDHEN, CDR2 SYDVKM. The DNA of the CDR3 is TGTGCCAGCAAAGGGGACAGCTACAATGAGCAGTTCTTC. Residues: CASKGDSYNEQFF.

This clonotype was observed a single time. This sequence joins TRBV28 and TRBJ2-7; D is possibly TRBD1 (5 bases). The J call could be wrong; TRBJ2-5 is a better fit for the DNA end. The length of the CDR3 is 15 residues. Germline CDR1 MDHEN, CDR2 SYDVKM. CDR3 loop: CASRPATPGIETQYF. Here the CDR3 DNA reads TGTGCCAGCAGGCCCGCCACCCCAGGGATAGAGACCCAGTACTTC.

The CDR3, as DNA: TGTGCCAGCAGCCAAGAAAGGGGGGTTGACTACAATGAGCAGTACTTC. This encodes CASSQERGVDYNEQYF. V usage is TRBV4-2 and J usage is TRBJ2-5, with D tentatively TRBD1 or TRBD2 (6 bases each). From germline, CDR1 is LGHNA and CDR2 YNFKEQ. This CDR3 spans 16 amino acids. Deletions cut 0 bases from V and 11 bases from J, with 22 bases between.

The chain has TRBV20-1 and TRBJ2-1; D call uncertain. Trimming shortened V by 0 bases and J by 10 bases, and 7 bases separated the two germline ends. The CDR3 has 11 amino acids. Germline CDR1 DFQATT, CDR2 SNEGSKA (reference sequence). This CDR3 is CSARDKYEQFF. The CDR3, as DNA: TGCAGTGCTAGAGATAAGTACGAGCAGTTCTTC.

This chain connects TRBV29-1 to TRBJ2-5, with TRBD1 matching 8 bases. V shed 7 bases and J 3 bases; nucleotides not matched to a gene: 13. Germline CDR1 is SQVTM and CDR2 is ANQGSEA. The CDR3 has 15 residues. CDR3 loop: CSAPPQTGVEETQYF. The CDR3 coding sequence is TGCAGCGCCCCCCCCCAGACAGGGGTGGAAGAGACCCAGTACTTC.